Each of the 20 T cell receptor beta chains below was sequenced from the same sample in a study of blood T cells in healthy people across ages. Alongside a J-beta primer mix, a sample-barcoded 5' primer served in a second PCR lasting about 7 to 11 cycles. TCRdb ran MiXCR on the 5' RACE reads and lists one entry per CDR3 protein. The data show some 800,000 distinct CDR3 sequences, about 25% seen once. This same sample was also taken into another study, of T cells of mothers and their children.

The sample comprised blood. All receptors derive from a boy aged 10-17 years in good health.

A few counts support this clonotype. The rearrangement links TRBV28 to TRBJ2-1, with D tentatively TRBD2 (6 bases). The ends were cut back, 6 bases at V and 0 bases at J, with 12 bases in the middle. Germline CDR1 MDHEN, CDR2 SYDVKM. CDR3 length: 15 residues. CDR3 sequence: CASRVGRSSYNEQFF. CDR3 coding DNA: TGTGCCAGCAGGGTAGGGAGGAGCTCCTACAATGAGCAGTTCTTC. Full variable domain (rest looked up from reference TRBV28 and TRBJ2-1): DVKVTQSSRYLVKRTGEKVFLECVQDMDHENMFWYRQDPGLGLRLIYFSYDVKMKEKGDIPEGYSVSREKKERFSLILESASTNQTSMYLCASRVGRSSYNEQFFGPGTRLTVL.

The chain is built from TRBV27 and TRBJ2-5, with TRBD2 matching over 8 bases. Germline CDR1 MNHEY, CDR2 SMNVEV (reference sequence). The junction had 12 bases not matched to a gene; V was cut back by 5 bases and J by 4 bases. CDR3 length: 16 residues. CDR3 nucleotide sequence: TGTGCCAGCAGTGGGGCCGTAGCGGGATACGGAGAGACCCAGTACTTC. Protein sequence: CASSGAVAGYGETQYF.

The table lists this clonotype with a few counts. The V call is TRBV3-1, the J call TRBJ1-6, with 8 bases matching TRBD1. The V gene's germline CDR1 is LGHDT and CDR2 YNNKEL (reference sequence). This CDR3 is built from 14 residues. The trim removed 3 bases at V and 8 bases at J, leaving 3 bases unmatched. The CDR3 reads CASSQTGVDSPLHF. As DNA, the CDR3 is TGTGCCAGCAGCCAGACAGGGGTGGATTCACCCCTCCACTTT.

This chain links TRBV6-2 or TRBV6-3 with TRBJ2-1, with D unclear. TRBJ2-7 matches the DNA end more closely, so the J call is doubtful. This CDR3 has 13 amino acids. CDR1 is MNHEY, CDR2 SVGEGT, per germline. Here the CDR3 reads CASSYSSVYEQYF. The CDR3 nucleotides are TGTGCCAGCAGTTACTCCTCCGTCTACGAGCAGTACTTC.

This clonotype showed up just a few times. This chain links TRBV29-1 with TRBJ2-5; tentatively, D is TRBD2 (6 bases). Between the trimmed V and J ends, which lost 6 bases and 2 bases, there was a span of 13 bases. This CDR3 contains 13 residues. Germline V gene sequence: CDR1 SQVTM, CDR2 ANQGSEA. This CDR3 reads CSVVGTLQETQYF. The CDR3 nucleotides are TGCAGCGTGGTAGGGACTCTTCAAGAGACCCAGTACTTC.

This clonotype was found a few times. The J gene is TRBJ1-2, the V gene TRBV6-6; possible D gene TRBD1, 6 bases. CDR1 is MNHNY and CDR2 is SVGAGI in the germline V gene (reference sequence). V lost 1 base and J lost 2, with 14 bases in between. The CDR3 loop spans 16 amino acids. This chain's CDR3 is CASSYFENRVNYGYTF. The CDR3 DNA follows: TGTGCCAGCAGTTACTTCGAAAACAGGGTCAACTATGGCTACACCTTC.

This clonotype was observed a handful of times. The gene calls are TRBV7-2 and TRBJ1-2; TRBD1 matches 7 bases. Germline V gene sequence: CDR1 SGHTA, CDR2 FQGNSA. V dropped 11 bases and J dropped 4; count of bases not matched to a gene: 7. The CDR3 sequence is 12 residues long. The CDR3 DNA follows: TGTGCCGGGCGACAGGGCCGCTATGGCTACACCTTC. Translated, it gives CAGRQGRYGYTF.

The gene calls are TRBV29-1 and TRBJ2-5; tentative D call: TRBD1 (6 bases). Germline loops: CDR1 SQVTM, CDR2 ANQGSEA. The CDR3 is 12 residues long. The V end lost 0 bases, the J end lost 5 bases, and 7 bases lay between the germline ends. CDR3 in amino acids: CSVEEGAETQYF. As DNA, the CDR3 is TGCAGCGTTGAAGAGGGGGCTGAGACCCAGTACTTC.

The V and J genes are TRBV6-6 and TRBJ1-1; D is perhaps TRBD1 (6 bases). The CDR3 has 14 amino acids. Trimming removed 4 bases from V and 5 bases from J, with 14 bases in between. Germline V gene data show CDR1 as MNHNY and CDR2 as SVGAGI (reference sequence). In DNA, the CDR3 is TGTGCCAGCAGTTCCGCAGGGAGGGGGACTGAAGCTTTCTTT. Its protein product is CASSSAGRGTEAFF.

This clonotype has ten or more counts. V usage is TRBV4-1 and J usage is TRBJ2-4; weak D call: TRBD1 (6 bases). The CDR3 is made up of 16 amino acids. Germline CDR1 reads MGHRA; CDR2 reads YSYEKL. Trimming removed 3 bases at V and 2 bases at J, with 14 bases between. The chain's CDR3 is CASSQRNRDSKNIQYF. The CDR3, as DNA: TGCGCCAGCAGCCAGCGAAACAGGGATTCCAAAAACATTCAGTACTTC.

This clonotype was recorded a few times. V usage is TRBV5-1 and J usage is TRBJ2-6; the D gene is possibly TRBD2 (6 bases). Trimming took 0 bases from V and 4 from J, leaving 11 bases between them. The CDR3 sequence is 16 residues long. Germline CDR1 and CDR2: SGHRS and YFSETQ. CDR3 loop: CASSLDGSSGANVLTF. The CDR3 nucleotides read TGCGCCAGCAGCTTGGACGGGAGTTCGGGGGCCAACGTCCTGACTTTC. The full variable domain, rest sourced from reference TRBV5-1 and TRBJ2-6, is KAGVTQTPRYLIKTRGQQVTLSCSPISGHRSVSWYQQTPGQGLQFLFEYFSETQRNKGNFPGRFSGRQFSNSRSEMNVSTLELGDSALYLCASSLDGSSGANVLTFGAGSRLTVL.

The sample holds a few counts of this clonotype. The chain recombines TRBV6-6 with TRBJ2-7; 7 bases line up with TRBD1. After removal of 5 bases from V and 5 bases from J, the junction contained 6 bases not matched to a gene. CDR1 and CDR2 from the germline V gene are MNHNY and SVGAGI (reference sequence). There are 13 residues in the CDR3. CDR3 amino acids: CASSADRVHEQYF. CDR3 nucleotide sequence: TGTGCCAGCAGTGCTGACAGGGTCCACGAGCAGTACTTC.

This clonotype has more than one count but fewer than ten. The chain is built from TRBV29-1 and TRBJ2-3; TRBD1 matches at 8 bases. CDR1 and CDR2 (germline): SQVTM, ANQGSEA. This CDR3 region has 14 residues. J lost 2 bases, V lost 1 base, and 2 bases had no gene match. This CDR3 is CSVEGTGYTDTQYF. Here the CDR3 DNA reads TGCAGCGTTGAAGGGACAGGGTACACAGATACGCAGTATTTT.

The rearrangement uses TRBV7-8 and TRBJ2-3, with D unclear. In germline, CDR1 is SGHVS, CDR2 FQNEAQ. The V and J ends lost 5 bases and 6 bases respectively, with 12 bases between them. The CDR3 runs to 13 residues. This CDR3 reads CASSPPPGDTQYF. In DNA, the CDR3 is TGTGCCAGCAGCCCCCCGCCCGGGGATACGCAGTATTTT.

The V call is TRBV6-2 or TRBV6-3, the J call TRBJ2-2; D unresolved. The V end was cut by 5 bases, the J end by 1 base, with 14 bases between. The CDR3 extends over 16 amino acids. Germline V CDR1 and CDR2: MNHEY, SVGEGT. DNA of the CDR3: TGTGCCAGCAGTCTGGTTGGGCCCAGGAACACCGGGGAGCTGTTTTTT. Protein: CASSLVGPRNTGELFF.

The CDR3 bases are TGTGCCAGCACCACGTTCGGGCAGGCCGAATCACCCCTCCACTTT. It codes for CASTTFGQAESPLHF. This chain joins TRBV6-6 and TRBJ1-6; D gene uncertain. V lost 7 bases and J 10 bases, leaving 20 bases between the germline ends. CDR3 length equals 15 residues. Germline loops: CDR1 MNHNY, CDR2 SVGAGI (reference sequence).

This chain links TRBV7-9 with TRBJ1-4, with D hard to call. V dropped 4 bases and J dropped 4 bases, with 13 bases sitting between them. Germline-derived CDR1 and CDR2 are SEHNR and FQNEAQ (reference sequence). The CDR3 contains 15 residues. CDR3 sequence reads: CASSSREISNEKLFF. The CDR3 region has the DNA TGTGCCAGCAGCTCACGAGAGATTAGTAATGAAAAACTGTTTTTT.

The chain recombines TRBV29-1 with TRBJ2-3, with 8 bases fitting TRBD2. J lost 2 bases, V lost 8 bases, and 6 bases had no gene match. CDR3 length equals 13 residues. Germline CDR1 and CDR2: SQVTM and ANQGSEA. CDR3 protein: CSLAGTLTDTQYF. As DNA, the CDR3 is TGCAGCTTAGCGGGAACCCTCACAGATACGCAGTATTTT.

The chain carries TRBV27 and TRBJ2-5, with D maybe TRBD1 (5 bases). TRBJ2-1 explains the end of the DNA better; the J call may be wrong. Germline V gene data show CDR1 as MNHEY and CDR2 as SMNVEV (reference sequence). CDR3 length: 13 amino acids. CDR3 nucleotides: TGTGCCAGCAGTTTCCGAGACAGCAATGAGCAGTTCTTC. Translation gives CASSFRDSNEQFF.

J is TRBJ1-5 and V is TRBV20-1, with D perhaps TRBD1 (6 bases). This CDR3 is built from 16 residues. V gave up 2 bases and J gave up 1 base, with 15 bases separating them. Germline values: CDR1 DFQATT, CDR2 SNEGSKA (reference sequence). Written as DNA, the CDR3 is TGCAGTGCTAGATATGGGGGGGCGTCGAGCAATCAGCCCCAGCATTTT. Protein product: CSARYGGASSNQPQHF.